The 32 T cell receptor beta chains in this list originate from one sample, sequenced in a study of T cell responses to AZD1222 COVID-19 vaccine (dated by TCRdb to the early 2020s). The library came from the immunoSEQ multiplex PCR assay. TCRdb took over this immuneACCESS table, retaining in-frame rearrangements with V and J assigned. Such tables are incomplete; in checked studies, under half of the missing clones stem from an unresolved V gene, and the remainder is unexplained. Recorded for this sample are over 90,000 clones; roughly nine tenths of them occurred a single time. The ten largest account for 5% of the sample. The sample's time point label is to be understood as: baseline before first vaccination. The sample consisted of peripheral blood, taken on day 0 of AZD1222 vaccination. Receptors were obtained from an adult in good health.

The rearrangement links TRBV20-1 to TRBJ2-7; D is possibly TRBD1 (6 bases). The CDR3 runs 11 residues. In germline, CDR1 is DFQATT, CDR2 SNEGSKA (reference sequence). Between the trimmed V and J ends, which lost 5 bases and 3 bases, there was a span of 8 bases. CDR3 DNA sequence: TGCAGTGCTGTGGACAGCTACGAGCAGTACTTC. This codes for CSAVDSYEQYF.

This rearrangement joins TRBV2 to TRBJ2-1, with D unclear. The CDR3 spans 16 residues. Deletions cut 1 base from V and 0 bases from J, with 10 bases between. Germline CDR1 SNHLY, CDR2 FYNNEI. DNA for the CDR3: TGTGCCAGCAGTGAAGACCCGCCTCCCTCCTACAATGAGCAGTTCTTC. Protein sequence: CASSEDPPPSYNEQFF.

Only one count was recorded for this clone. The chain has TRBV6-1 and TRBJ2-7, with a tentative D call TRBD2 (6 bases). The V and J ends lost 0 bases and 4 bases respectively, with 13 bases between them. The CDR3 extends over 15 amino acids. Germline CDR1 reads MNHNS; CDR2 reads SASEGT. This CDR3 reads CASSEADYGRYEQYF. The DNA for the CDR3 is TGTGCCAGCAGTGAAGCGGACTACGGAAGATACGAGCAGTACTTC.

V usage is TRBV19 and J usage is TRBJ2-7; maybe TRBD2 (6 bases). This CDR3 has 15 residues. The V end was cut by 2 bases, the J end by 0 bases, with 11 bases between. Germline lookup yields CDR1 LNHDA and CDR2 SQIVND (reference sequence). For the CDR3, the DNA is TGTGCCAGTAGTATACCGGGACTGACCTCCTACGAGCAGTACTTC. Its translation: CASSIPGLTSYEQYF.

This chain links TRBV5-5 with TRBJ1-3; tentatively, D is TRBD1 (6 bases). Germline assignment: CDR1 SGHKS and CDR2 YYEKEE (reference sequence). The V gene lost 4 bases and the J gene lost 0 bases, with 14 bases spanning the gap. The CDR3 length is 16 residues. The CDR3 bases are TGTGCCAGCAGCATCCCGGACAGAAGCTCTGGAAACACCATATATTTT. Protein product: CASSIPDRSSGNTIYF.

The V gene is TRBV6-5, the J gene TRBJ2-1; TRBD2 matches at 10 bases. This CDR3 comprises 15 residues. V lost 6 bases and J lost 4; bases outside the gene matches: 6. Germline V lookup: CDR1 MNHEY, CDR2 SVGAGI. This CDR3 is CASRVTSGTYNEQFF. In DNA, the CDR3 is TGTGCCAGCAGGGTAACTAGCGGGACATACAATGAGCAGTTCTTC.

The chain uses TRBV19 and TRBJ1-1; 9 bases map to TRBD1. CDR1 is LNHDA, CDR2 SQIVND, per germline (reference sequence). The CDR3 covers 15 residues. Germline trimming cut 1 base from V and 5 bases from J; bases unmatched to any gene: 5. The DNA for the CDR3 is TGTGCCAGTAGTATAGTAGACAGGGGGAAGACTGAAGCTTTCTTT. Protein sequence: CASSIVDRGKTEAFF.

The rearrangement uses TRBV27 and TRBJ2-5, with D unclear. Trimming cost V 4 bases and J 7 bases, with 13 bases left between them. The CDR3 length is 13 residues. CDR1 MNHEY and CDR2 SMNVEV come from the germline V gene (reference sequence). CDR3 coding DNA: TGTGCCAGCAGTTCAAGTCGGGTGGGGACCCAGTACTTC. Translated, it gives CASSSSRVGTQYF.

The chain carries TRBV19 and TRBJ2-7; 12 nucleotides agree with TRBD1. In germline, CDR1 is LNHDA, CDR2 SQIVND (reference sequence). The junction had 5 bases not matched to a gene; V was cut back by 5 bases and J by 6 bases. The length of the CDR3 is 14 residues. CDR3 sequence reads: CASSWGQGASEQYF. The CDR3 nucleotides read TGTGCCAGTAGTTGGGGACAGGGGGCGTCCGAGCAGTACTTC. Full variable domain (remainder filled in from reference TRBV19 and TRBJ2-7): DGGITQSPKYLFRKEGQNVTLSCEQNLNHDAMYWYRQDPGQGLRLIYYSQIVNDFQKGDIAEGYSVSREKKESFPLTVTSAQKNPTAFYLCASSWGQGASEQYFGPGTRLTVT.

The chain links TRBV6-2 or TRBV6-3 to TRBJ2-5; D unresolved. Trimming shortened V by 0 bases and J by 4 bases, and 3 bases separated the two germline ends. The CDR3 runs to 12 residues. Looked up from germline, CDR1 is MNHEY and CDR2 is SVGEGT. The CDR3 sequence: CASSYSLETQYF. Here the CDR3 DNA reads TGTGCCAGCAGTTACTCGTTAGAGACCCAGTACTTC.

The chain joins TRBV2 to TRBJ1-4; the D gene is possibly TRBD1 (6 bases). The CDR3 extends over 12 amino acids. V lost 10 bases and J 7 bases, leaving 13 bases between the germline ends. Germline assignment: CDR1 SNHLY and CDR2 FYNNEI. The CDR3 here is CATGAFGEKLFF. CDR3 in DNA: TGTGCCACAGGGGCATTTGGTGAAAAACTGTTTTTT. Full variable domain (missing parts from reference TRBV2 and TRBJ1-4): EPEVTQTPSHQVTQMGQEVILRCVPISNHLYFYWYRQILGQKVEFLVSFYNNEISEKSEIFDDQFSVERPDGSNFTLKIRSTKLEDSAMYFCATGAFGEKLFFGSGTQLSVL.

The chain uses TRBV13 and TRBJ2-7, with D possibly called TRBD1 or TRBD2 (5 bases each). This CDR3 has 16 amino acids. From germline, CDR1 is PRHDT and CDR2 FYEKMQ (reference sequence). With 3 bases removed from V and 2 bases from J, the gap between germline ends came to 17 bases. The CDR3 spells CASSFGARGRAYEQYF. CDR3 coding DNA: TGTGCCAGCAGCTTTGGGGCTCGGGGCAGGGCCTACGAGCAGTACTTC.

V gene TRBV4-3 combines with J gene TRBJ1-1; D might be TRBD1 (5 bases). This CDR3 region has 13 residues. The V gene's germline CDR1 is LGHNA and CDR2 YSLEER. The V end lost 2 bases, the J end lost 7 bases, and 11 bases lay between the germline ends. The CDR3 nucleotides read TGCGCCAGCAGCCAACAGGGACTAGGTGAAGCTTTCTTT. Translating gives CASSQQGLGEAFF.

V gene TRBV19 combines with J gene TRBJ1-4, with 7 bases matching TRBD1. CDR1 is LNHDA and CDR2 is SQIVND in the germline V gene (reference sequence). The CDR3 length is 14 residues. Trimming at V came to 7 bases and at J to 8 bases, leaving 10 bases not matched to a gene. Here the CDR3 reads CASIDQGTVEKLFF. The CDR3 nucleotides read TGTGCCAGTATAGACCAGGGGACAGTCGAAAAACTGTTTTTT.

CDR3 loop: CASSIRGVAGELFF. In DNA, the CDR3 is TGTGCCAGCTCCATTAGGGGGGTGGCCGGGGAGCTGTTTTTT. The chain is built from TRBV6-5 and TRBJ2-2; D tentatively reads TRBD1 or TRBD2 (6 bases each). The CDR3 length is 14 residues. V was shortened by 8 bases and J by 6 bases, with 16 bases between the two germline ends. Germline V gene data show CDR1 as MNHEY and CDR2 as SVGAGI.

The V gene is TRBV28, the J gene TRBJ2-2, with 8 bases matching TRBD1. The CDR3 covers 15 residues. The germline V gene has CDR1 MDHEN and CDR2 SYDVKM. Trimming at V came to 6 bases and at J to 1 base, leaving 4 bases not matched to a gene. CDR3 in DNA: TGTGCCAGCAGCCCAGGGGGCTTGAACACCGGGGAGCTGTTTTTT. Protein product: CASSPGGLNTGELFF.

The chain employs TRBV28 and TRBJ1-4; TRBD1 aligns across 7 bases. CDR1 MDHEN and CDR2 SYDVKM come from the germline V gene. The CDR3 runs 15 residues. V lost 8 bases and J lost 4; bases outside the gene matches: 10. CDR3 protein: CASHQGGHGNEKLFF. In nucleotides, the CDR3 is TGTGCCAGCCACCAGGGGGGACACGGTAATGAAAAACTGTTTTTT.

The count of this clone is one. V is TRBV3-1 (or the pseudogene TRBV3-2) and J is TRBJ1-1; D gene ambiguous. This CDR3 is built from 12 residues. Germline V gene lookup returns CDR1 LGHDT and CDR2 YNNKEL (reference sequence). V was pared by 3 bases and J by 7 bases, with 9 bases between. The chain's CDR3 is CASSQTQFEAFF. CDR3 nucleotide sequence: TGTGCCAGCAGCCAGACACAATTTGAAGCTTTCTTT.

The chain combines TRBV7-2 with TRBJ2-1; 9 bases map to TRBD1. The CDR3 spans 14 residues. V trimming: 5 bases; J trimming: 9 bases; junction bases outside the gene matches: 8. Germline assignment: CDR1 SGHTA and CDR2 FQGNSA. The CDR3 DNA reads TGTGCCAGCAGCGGACCGGGACAGGGTTTTGAGCAGTTCTTC. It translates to CASSGPGQGFEQFF.

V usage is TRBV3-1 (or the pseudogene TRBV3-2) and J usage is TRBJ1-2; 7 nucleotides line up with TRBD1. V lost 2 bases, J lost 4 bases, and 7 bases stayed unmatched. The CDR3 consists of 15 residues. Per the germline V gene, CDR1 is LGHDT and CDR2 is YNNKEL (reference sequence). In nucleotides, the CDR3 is TGTGCCAGCAGCCAACGGACAGGAAAATCCTATGGCTACACCTTC. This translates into CASSQRTGKSYGYTF.

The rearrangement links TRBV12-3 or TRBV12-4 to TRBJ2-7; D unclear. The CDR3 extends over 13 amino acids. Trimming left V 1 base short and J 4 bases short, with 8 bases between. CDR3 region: CASSLEGPYEQYF. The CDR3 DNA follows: TGTGCCAGCAGTTTAGAGGGCCCATACGAGCAGTACTTC.

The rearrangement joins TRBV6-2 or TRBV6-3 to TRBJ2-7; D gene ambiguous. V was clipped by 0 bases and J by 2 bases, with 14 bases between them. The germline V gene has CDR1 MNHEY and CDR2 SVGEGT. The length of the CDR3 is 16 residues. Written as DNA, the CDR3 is TGTGCCAGCAGTTACTCGAAATATCCTACCACCTACGAGCAGTACTTC. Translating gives CASSYSKYPTTYEQYF.

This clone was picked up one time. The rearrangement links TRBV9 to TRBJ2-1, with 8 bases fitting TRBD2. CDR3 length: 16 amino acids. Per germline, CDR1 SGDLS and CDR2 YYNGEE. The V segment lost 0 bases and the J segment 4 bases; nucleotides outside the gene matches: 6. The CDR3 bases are TGTGCCAGCAGCGTAGGTCGGGGGGGTAGGTACAATGAGCAGTTCTTC. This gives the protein CASSVGRGGRYNEQFF. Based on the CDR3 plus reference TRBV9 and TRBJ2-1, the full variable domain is DSGVTQTPKHLITATGQRVTLRCSPRSGDLSVYWYQQSLDQGLQFLIQYYNGEERAKGNILERFSAQQFPDLHSELNLSSLELGDSALYFCASSVGRGGRYNEQFFGPGTRLTVL.

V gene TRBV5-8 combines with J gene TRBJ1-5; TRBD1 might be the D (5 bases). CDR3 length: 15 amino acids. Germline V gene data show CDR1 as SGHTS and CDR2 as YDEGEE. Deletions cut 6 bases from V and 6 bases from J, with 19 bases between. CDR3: CASNRAGEWSQPQHF. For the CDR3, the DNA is TGTGCCAGCAATAGGGCGGGGGAATGGAGTCAGCCCCAGCATTTT.

The CDR3, as DNA: TGTGCCTGCCCGGGACTAGCGGGAGAGACCCAGTACTTC. Translated, it gives CACPGLAGETQYF. The rearrangement joins TRBV30 to TRBJ2-5, with TRBD2 matching 12 bases. Unmatched junction bases numbered 3, after V lost 6 bases and J lost 4 bases. The length of the CDR3 is 13 residues. The germline CDR1 and CDR2 sequences are GTSNPN and SVGIG (reference sequence).

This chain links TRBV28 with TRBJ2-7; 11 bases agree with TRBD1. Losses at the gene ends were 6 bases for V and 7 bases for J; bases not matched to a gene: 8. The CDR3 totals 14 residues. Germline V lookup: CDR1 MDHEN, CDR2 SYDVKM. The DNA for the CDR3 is TGTGCCAGCAGAAGGGGGACAGGGGGTTGGGAGCAGTACTTC. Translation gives CASRRGTGGWEQYF.

The CDR3 loop is CASSSSGGMGNQPQHF. For the CDR3, the DNA is TGTGCCAGCAGCTCCAGTGGAGGGATGGGCAATCAGCCCCAGCATTTT. The chain combines TRBV28 with TRBJ1-5; D remains unclear. V lost 6 bases and J lost 2, with 17 bases in between. This CDR3 region has 16 residues. CDR1 MDHEN and CDR2 SYDVKM come from the germline V gene. The full variable domain, completed using reference TRBV28 and TRBJ1-5, is DVKVTQSSRYLVKRTGEKVFLECVQDMDHENMFWYRQDPGLGLRLIYFSYDVKMKEKGDIPEGYSVSREKKERFSLILESASTNQTSMYLCASSSSGGMGNQPQHFGDGTRLSIL.

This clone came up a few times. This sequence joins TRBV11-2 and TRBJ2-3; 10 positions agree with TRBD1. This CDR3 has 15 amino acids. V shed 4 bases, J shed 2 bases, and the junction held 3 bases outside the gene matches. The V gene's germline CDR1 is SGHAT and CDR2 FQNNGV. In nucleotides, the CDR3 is TGTGCCAGCAGCTCCGGGACAGGGGACACAGATACGCAGTATTTT. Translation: CASSSGTGDTDTQYF.

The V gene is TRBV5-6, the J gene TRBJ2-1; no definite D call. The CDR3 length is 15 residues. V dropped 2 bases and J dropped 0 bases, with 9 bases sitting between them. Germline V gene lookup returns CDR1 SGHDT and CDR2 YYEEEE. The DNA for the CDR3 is TGTGCCAGCAGCTTTGGGTTAAGCTCCTACAATGAGCAGTTCTTC. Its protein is CASSFGLSSYNEQFF.

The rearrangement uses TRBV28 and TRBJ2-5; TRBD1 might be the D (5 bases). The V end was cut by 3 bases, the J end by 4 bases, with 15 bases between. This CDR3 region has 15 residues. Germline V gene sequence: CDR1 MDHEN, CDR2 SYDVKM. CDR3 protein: CASSLQTASGETQYF. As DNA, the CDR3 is TGTGCCAGCAGTTTGCAGACAGCGTCGGGAGAGACCCAGTACTTC. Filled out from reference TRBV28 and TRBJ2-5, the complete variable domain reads DVKVTQSSRYLVKRTGEKVFLECVQDMDHENMFWYRQDPGLGLRLIYFSYDVKMKEKGDIPEGYSVSREKKERFSLILESASTNQTSMYLCASSLQTASGETQYFGPGTRLLVL.

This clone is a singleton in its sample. CDR3 in amino acids: CASSQRGNSRTDTQYF. The DNA for the CDR3 is TGTGCCAGCAGCCAGAGAGGCAATTCTCGCACAGATACGCAGTATTTT. This sequence joins TRBV14 and TRBJ2-3; D is ambiguous. This CDR3 region has 16 residues. Germline V gene data show CDR1 as SGHDN and CDR2 as FVKESK. Deletions cut 3 bases from V and 1 base from J, with 14 bases between.

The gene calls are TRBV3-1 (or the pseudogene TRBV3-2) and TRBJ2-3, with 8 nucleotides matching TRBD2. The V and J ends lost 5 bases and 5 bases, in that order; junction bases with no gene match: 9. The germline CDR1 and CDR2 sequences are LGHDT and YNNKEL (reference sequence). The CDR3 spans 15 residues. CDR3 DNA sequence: TGTGCCAGCAGCATTCGGGAGGGCCGAAGAGATACGCAGTATTTT. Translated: CASSIREGRRDTQYF.